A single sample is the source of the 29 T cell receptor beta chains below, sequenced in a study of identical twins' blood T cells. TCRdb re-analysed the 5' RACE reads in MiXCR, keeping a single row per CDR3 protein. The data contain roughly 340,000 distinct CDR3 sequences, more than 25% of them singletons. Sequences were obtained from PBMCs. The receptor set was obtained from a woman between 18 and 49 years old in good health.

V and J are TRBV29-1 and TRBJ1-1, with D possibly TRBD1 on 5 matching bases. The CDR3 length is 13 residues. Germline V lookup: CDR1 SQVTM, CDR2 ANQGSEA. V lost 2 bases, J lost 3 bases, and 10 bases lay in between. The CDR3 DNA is TGCAGCGTTGAAAGGGGTGGGGACACTGAAGCTTTCTTT. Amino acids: CSVERGGDTEAFF.

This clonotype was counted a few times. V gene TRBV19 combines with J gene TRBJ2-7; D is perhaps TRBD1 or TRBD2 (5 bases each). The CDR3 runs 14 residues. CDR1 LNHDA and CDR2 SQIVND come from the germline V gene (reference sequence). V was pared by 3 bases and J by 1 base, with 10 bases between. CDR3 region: CASSIRDGSYEQYF. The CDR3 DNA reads TGTGCCAGTAGTATCCGGGACGGATCCTACGAGCAGTACTTC.

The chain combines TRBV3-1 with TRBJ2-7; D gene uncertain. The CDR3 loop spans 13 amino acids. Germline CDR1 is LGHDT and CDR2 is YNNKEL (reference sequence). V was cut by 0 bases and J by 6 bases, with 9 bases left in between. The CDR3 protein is CASSQEEKGEQYF. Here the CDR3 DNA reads TGTGCCAGCAGCCAAGAAGAGAAGGGCGAGCAGTACTTC.

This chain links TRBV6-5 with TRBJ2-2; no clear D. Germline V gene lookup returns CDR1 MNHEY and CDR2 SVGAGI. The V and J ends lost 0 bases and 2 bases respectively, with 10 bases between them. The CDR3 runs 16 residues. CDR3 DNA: TGTGCCAGCAGTTACTCCGGTTCCTTTAACACCGGGGAGCTGTTTTTT. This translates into CASSYSGSFNTGELFF.

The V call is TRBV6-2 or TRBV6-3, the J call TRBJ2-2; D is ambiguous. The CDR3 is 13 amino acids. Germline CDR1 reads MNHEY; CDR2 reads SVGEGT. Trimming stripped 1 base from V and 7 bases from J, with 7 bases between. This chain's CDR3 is CASSYFRSGELFF. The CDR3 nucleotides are TGTGCCAGCAGTTACTTCCGAAGCGGGGAGCTGTTTTTT.

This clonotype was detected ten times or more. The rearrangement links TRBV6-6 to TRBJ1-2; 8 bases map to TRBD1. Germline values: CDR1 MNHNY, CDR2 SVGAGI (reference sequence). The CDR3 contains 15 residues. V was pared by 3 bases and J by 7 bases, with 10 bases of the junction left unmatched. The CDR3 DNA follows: TGTGCCAGCAGTTATGGGACAGGCCAGGGGTTTGGCTACACCTTC. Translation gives CASSYGTGQGFGYTF.

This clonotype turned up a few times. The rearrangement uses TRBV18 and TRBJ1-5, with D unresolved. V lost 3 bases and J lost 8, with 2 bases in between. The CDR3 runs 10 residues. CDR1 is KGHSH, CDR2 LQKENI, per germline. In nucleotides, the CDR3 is TGTGCCAGCTCACCGGAGCCCCAGCATTTT. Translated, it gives CASSPEPQHF.

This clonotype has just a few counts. The CDR3 nucleotides are TGTGCCAGCAGTTTCGGGGCGGGAGACGGGGAGCTGTTTTTT. It codes for CASSFGAGDGELFF. This sequence joins TRBV6-5 and TRBJ2-2; TRBD2 agrees at 7 bases. There are 14 residues in the CDR3. CDR1 and CDR2 from the germline V gene are MNHEY and SVGAGI. Germline trimming cut 4 bases from V and 7 bases from J; bases unmatched to any gene: 6.

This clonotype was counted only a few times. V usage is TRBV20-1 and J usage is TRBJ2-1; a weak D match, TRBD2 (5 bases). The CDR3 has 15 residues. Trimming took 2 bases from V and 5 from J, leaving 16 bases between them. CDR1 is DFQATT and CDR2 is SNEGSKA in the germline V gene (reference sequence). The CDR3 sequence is CSARLARNVNNEQFF. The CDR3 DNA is TGCAGTGCTAGACTAGCCCGAAACGTCAACAATGAGCAGTTCTTC.

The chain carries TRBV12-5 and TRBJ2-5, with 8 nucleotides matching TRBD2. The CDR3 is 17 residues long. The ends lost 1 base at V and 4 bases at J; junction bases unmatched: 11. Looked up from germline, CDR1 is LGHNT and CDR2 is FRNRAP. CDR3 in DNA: TGTGCTAGTGGTTTGGAAGCGGGAGTTACGATCGGAGAGACCCAGTACTTC. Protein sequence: CASGLEAGVTIGETQYF.

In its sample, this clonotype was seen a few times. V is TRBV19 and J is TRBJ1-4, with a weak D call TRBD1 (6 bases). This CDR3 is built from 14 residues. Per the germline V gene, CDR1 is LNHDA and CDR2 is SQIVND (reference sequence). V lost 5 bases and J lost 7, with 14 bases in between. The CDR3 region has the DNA TGTGCCAGTAGTTCAGCCGGGACAAGTGAAAAACTGTTTTTT. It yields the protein CASSSAGTSEKLFF.

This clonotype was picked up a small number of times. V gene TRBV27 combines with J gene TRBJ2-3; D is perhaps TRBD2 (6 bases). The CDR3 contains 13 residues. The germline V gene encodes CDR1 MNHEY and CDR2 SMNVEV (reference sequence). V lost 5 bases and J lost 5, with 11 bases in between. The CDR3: CASSRDWRDTQYF. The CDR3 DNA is TGTGCCAGCAGTCGGGACTGGAGAGATACGCAGTATTTT.

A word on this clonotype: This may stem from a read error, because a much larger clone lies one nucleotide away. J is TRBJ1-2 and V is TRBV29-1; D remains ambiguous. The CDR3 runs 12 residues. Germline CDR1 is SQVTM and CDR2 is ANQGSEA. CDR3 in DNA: TGCAGCGCCCCCACTACTAACTATGGCTACGCCTTC. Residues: CSAPTTNYGYAF.

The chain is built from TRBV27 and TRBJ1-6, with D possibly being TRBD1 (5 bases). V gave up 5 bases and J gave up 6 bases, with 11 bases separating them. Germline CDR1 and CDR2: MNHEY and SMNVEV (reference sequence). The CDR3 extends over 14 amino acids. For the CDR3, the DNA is TGTGCCAGCAGTGGGTGGGGACTTAATTCACCCCTCCACTTT. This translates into CASSGWGLNSPLHF.

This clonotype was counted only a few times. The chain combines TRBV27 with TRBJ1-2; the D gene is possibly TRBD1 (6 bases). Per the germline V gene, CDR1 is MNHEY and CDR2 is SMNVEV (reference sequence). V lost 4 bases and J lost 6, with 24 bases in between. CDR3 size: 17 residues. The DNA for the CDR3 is TGTGCCAGCAGTTCTAACCGGACAGCCCGAGTCCGGAATGGCTACACCTTC. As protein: CASSSNRTARVRNGYTF.

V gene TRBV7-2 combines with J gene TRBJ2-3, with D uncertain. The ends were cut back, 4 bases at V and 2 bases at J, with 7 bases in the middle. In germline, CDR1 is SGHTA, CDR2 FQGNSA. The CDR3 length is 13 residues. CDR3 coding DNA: TGTGCCAGCAGCTGGCAAAACACAGATACGCAGTATTTT. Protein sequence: CASSWQNTDTQYF. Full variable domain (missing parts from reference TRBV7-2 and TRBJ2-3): GAGVSQSPSNKVTEKGKDVELRCDPISGHTALYWYRQSLGQGLEFLIYFQGNSAPDKSGLPSDRFSAERTGGSVSTLTIQRTQQEDSAVYLCASSWQNTDTQYFGPGTRLTVL.

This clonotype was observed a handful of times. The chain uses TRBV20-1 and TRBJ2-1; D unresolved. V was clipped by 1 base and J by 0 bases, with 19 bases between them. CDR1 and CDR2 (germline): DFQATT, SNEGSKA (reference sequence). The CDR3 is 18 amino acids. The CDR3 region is CSARGGTGYSSSYNEQFF. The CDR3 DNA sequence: TGCAGTGCTAGAGGAGGTACGGGCTACTCCAGCTCCTACAATGAGCAGTTCTTC.

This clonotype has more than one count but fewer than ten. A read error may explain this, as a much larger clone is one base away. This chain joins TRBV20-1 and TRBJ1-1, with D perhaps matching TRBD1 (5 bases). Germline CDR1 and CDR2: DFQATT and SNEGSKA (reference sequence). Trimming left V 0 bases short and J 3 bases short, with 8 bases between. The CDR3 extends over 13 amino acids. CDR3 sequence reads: CSARDWGDTEAFF. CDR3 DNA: TGCAGTGCTAGAGATTGGGGGGACACTGAAGCTTTCTTT.

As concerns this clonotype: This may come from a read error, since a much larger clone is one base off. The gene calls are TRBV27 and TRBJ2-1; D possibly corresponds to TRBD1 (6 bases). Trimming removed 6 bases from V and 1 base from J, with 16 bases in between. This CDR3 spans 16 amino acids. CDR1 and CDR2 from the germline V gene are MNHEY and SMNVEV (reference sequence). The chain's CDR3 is CASRFSGTNSYNEQFF. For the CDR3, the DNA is TGTGCCAGCAGGTTCTCGGGGACAAATTCCTACAATGAGCAGTTCTTC.

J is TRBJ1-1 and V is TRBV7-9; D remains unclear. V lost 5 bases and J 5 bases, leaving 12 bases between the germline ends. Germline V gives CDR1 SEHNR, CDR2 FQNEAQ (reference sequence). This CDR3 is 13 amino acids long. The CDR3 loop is CASSLTMGTEAFF. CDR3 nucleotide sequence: TGTGCCAGCAGCCTTACGATGGGGACTGAAGCTTTCTTT. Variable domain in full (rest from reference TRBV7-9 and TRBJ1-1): DTGVSQNPRHKITKRGQNVTFRCDPISEHNRLYWYRQTLGQGPEFLTYFQNEAQLEKSRLLSDRFSAERPKGSFSTLEIQRTEQGDSAMYLCASSLTMGTEAFFGQGTRLTVV.

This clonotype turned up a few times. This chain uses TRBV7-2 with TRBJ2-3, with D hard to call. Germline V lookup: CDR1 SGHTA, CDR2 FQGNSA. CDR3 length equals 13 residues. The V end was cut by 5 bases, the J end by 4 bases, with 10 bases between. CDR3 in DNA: TGTGCCAGCAGCCGTTCTAGGGCAGATACGCAGTATTTT. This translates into CASSRSRADTQYF.

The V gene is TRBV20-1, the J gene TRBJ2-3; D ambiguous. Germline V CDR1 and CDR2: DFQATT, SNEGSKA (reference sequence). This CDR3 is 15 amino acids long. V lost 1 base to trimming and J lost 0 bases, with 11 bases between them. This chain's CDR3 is CSARVALLSTDTQYF. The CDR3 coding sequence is TGCAGTGCTAGAGTTGCCCTACTTAGCACAGATACGCAGTATTTT.

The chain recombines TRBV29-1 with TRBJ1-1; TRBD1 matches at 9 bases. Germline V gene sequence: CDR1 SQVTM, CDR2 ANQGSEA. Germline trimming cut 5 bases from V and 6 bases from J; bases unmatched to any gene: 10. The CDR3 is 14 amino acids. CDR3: CSVSPGQGTPEAFF. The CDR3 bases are TGCAGCGTTTCCCCGGGACAGGGAACCCCTGAAGCTTTCTTT.

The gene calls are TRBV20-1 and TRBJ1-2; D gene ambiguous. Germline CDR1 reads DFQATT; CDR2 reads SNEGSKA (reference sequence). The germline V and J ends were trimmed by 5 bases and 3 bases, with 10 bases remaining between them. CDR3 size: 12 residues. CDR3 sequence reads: CSARFGDYGYTF. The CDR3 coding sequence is TGCAGTGCTCGGTTTGGGGACTATGGCTACACCTTC.

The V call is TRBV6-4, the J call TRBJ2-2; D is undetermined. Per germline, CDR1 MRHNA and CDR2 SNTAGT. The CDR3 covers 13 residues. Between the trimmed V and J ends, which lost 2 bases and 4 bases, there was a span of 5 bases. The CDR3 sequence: CASSDAFTGELFF. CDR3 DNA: TGTGCCAGCAGTGACGCTTTCACCGGGGAGCTGTTTTTT.

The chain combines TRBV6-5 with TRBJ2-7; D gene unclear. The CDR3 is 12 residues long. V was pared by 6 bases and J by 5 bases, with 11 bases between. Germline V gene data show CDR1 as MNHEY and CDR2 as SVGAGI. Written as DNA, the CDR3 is TGTGCCAGCAGATCCGATAGAAACGAGCAGTACTTC. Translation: CASRSDRNEQYF.

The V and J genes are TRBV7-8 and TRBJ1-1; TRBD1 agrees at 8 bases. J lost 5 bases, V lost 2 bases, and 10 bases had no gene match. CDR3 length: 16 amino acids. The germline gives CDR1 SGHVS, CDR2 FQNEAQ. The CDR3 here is CASSLRGQGVGTEAFF. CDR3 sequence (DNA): TGTGCCAGCAGCTTACGCGGACAGGGTGTAGGGACTGAAGCTTTCTTT.

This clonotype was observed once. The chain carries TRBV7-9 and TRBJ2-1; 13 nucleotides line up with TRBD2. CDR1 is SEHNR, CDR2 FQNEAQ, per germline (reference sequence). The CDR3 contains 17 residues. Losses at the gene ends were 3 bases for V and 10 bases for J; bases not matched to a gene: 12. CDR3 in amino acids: CASSFAPGTSGKTEQFF. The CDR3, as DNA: TGTGCCAGCAGCTTCGCCCCGGGGACTAGCGGGAAAACCGAGCAGTTCTTC.

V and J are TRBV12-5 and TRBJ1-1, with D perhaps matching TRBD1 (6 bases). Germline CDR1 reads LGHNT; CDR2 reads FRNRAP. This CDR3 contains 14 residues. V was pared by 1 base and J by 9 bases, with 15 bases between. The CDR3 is CASGLDRAGAKAFF. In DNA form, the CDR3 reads TGTGCTAGTGGTTTGGACCGGGCAGGGGCTAAAGCTTTCTTT.